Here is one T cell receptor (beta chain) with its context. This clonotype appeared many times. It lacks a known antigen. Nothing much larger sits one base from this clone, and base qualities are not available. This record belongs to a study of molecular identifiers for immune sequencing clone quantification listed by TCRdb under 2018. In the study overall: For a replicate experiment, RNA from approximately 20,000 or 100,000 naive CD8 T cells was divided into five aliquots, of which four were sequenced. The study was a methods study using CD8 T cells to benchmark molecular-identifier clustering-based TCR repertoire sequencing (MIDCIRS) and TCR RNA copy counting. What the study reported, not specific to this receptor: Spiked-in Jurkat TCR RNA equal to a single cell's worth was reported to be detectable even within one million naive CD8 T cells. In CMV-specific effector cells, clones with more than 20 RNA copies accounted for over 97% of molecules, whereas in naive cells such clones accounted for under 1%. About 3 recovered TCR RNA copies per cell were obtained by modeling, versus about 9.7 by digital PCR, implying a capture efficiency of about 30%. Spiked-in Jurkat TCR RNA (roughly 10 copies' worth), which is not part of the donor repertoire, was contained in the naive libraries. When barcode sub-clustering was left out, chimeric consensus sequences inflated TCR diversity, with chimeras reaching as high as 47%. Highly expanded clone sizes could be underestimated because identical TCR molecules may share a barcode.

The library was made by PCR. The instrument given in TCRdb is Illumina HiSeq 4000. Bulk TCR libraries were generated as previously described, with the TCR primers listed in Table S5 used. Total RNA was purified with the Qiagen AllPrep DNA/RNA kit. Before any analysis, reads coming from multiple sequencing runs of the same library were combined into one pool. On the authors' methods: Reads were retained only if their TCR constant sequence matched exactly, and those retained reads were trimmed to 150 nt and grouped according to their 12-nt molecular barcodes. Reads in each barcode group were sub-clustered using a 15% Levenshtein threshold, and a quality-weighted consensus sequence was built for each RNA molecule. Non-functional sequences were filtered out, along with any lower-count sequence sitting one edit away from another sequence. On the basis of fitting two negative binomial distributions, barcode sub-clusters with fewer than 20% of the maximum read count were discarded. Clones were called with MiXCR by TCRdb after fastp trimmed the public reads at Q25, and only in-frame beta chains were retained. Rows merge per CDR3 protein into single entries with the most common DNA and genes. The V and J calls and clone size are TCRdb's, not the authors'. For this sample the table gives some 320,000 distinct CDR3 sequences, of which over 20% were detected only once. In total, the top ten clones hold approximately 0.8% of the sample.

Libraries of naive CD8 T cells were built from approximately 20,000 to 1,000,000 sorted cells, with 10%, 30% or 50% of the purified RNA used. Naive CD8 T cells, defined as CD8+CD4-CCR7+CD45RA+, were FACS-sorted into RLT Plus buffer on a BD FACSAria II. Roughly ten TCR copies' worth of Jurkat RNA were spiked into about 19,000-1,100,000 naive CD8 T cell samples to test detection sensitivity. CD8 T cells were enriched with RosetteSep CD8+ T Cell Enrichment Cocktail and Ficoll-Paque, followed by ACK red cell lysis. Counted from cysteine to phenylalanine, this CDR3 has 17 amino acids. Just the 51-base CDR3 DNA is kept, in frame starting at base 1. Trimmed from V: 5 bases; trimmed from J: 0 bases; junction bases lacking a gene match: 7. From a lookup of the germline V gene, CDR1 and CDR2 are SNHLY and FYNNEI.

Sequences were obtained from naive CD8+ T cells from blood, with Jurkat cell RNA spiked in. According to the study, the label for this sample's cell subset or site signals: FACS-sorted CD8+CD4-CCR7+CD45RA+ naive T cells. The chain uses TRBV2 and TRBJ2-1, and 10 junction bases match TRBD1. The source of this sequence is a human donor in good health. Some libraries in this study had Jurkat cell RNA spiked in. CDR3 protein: CASSFFRTGGSYNEQFF. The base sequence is TGTGCCAGCAGTTTTTTTCGGACAGGGGGCTCCTACAATGAGCAGTTCTTC.